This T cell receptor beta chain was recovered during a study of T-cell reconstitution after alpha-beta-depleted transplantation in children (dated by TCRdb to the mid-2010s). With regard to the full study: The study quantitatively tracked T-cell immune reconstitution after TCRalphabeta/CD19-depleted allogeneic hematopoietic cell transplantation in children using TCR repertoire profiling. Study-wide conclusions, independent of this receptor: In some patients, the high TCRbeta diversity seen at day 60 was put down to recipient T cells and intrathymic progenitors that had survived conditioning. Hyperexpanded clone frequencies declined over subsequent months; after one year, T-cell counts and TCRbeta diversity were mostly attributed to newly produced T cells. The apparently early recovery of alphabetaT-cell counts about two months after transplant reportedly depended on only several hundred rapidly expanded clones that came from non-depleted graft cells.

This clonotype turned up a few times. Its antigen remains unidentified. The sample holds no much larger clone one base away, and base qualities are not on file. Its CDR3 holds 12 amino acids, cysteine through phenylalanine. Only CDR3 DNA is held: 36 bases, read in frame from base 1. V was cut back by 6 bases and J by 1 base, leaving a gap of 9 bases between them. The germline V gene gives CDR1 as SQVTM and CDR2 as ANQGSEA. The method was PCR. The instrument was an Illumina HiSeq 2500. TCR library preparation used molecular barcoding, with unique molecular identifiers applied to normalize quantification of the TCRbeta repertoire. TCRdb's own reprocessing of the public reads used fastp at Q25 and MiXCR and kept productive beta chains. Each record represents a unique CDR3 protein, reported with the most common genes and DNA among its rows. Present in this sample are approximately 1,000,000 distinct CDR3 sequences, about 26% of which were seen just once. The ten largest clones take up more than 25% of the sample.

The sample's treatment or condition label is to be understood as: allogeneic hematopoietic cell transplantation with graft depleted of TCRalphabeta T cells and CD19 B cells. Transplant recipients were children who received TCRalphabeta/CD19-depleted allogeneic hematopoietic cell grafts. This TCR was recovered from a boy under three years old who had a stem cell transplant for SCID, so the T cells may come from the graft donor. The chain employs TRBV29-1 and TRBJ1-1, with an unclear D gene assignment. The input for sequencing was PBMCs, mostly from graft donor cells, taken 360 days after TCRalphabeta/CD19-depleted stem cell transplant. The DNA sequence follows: TGCAGCGTCCTCAGCAAGAACACTGAAGCTTTCTTT. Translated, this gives CSVLSKNTEAFF.